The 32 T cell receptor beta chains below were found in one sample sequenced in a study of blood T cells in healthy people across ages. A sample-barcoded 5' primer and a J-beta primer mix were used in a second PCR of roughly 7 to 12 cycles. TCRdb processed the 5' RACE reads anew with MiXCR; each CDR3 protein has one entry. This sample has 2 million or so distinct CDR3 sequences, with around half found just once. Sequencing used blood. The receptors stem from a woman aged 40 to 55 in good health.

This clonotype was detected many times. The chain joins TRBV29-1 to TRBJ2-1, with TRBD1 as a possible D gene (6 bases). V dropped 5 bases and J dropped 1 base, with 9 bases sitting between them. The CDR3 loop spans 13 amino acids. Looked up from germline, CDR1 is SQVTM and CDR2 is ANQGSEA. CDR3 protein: CSVPGQSYNEQFF. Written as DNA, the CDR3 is TGCAGCGTTCCAGGACAGTCCTACAATGAGCAGTTCTTC.

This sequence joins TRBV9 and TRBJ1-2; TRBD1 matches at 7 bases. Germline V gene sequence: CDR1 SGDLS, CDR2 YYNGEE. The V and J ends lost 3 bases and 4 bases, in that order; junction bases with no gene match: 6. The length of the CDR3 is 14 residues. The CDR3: CASSATGWGYGYTF. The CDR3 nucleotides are TGTGCCAGCAGCGCGACAGGGTGGGGCTATGGCTACACCTTC.

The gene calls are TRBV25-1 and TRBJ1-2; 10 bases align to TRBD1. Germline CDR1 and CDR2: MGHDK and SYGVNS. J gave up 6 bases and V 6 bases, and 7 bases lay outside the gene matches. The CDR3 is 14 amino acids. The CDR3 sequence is CASRSGQGYDGYTF. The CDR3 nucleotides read TGTGCCAGCAGGTCGGGACAGGGGTATGATGGCTACACCTTC.

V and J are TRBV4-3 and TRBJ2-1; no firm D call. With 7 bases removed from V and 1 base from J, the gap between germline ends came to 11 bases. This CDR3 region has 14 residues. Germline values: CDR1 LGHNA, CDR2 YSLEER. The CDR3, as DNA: TGCGCCAGCACCCCGTCCCGGTCCTACAATGAGCAGTTCTTC. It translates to CASTPSRSYNEQFF.

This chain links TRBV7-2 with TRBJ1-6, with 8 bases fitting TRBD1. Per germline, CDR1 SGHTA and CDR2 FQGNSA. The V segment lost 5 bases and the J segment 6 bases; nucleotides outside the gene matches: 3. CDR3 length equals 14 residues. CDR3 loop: CASSGQGVNSPLHF. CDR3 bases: TGTGCCAGCAGCGGACAGGGCGTTAATTCACCCCTCCACTTT. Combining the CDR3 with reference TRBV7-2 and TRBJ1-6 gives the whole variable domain GAGVSQSPSNKVTEKGKDVELRCDPISGHTALYWYRQSLGQGLEFLIYFQGNSAPDKSGLPSDRFSAERTGGSVSTLTIQRTQQEDSAVYLCASSGQGVNSPLHFGNGTRLTVT.

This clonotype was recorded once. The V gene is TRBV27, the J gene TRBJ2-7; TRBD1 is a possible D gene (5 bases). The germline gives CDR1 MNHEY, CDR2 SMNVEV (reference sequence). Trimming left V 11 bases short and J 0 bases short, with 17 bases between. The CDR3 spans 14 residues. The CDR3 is CASQGRGSSYEQYF. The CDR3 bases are TGTGCCTCCCAGGGTAGGGGCAGCTCCTACGAGCAGTACTTC.

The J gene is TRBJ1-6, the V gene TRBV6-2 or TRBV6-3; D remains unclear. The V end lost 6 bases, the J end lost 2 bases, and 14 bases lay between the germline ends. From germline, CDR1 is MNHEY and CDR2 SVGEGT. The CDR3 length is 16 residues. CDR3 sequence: CASSQIDGAYNSPLHF. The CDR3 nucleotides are TGTGCCAGCAGCCAAATCGACGGGGCCTATAATTCACCCCTCCACTTT.

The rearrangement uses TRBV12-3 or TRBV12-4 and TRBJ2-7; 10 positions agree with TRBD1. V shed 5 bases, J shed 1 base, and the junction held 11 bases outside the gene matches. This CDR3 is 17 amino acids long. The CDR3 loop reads CASSLSYGQGDSYEQYF. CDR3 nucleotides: TGTGCCAGCAGTCTTTCATACGGACAGGGGGATTCCTACGAGCAGTACTTC.

CDR3 sequence: CASSSPGLAGGRGETQYF. The CDR3 region has the DNA TGTGCCAGCAGTTCTCCGGGACTAGCGGGGGGTCGAGGAGAGACCCAGTACTTC. The chain is built from TRBV28 and TRBJ2-5; 15 positions agree with TRBD2. The V gene end was trimmed by 4 bases and the J gene end by 4 bases; junction bases not matched to a gene: 10. Germline CDR1 is MDHEN and CDR2 is SYDVKM. This CDR3 is built from 18 residues.

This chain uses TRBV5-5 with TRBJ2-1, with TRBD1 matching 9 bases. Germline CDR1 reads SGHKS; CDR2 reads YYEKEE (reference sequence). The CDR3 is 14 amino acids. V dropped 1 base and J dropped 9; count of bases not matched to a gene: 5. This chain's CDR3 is CASSLTGGRGEQFF. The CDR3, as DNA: TGTGCCAGCAGCTTGACAGGGGGCAGGGGTGAGCAGTTCTTC.

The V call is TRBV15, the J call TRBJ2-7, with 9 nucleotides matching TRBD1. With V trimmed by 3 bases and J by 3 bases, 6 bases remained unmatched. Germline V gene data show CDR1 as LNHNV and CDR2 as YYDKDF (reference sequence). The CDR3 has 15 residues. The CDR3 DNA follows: TGTGCCACCAGCAGCCCGGGACAGGGTCTCTACGAGCAGTACTTC. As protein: CATSSPGQGLYEQYF.

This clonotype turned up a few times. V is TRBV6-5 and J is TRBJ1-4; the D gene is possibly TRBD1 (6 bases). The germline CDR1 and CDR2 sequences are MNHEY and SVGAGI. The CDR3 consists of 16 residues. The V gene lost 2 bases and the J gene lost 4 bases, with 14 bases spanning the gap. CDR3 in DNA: TGTGCCAGCAGTTACCGCGCGACAGGTTTTAATGAAAAACTGTTTTTT. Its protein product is CASSYRATGFNEKLFF.

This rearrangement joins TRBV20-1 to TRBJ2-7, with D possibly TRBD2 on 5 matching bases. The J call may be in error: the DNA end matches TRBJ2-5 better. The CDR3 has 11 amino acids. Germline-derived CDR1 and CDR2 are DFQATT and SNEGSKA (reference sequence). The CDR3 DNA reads TGCAGTGAGGCTAGCAGCGAGACCCAGTACTTC. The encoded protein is CSEASSETQYF.

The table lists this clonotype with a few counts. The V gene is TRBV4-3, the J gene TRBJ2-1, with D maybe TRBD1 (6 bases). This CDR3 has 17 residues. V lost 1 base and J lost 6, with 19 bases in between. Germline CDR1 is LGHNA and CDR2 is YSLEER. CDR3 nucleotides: TGCGCCAGCAGCCAAGCCCGGACAGATTGGGAGTCCAATGAGCAGTTCTTC. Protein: CASSQARTDWESNEQFF.

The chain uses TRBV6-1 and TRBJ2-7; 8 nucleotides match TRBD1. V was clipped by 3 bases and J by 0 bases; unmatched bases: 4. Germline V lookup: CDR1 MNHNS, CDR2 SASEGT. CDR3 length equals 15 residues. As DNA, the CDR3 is TGTGCCAGCAGTGATAGGACAGGGCGCTCCTACGAGCAGTACTTC. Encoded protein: CASSDRTGRSYEQYF.

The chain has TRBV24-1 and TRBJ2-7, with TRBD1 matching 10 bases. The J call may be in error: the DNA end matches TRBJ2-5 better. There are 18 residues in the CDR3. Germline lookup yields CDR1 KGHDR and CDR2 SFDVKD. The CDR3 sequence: CATSDPPGQGHLQETQYF. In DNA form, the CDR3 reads TGTGCCACCAGTGACCCCCCGGGACAGGGGCATCTCCAAGAGACCCAGTACTTC.

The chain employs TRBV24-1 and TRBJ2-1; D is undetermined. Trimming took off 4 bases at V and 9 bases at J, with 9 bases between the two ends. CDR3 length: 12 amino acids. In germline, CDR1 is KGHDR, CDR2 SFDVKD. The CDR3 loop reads CATSDPAREQFF. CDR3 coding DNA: TGTGCCACCAGTGACCCAGCCCGTGAGCAGTTCTTC.

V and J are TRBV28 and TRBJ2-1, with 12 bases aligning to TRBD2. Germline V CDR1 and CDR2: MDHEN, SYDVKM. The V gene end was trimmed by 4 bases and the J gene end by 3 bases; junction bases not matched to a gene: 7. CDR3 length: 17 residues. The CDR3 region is CASSYRTSGIFYNEQFF. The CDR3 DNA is TGTGCCAGCAGTTACCGGACTAGCGGGATTTTCTACAATGAGCAGTTCTTC. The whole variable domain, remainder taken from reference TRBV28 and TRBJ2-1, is DVKVTQSSRYLVKRTGEKVFLECVQDMDHENMFWYRQDPGLGLRLIYFSYDVKMKEKGDIPEGYSVSREKKERFSLILESASTNQTSMYLCASSYRTSGIFYNEQFFGPGTRLTVL.

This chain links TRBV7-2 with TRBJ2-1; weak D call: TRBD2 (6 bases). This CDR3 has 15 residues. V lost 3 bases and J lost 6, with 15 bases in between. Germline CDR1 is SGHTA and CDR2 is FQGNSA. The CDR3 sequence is CASSLTRWVRNEQFF. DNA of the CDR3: TGTGCCAGCAGCTTGACTAGATGGGTTCGCAATGAGCAGTTCTTC.

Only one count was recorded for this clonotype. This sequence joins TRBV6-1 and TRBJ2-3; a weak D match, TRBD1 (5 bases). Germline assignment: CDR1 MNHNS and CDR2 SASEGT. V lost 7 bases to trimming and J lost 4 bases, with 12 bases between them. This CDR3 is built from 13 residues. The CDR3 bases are TGTGCCAGCAATGTTCAGGGTCCAGATACGCAGTATTTT. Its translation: CASNVQGPDTQYF.

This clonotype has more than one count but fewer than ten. The chain's CDR3 is CASSPGTAPRETQYF. The DNA for the CDR3 is TGTGCCAGCAGCCCCGGGACAGCCCCACGGGAGACCCAGTACTTC. This chain connects TRBV2 to TRBJ2-5, with 7 nucleotides matching TRBD1. Germline V gene sequence: CDR1 SNHLY, CDR2 FYNNEI. The CDR3 sequence is 15 residues long. Unmatched junction bases numbered 12, after V lost 6 bases and J lost 5 bases.

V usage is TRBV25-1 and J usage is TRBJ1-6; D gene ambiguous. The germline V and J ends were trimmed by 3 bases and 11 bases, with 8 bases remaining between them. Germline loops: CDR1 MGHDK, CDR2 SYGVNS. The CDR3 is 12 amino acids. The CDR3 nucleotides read TGTGCCAGCAGTGACTTCATACCACCCCTCCACTTT. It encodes CASSDFIPPLHF.

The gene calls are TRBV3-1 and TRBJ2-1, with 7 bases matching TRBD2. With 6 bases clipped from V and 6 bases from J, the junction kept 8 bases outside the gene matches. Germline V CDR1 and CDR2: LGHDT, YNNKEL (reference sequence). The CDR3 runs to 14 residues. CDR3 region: CASSQTSWGNEQFF. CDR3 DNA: TGTGCCAGCAGTCAGACTAGCTGGGGCAATGAGCAGTTCTTC.

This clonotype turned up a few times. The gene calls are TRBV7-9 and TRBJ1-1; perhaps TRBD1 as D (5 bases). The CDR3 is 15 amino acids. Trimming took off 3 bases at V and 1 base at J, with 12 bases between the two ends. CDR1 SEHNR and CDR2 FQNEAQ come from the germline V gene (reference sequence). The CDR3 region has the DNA TGTGCCAGCAGCTTCTCCGGGACTGGGAACACTGAAGCTTTCTTT. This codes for CASSFSGTGNTEAFF.

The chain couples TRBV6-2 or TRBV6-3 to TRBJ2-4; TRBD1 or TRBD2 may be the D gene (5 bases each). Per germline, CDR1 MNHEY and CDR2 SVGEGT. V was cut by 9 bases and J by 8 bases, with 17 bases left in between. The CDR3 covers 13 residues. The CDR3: CASGYGTPDIQYF. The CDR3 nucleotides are TGTGCCAGTGGATACGGGACCCCGGACATTCAGTACTTC.

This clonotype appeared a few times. CDR3 nucleotide sequence: TGTGCCAGCAGCCAGATGGATGAGCAGTTCTTC. This encodes CASSQMDEQFF. The gene calls are TRBV4-2 and TRBJ2-1, with no clear D. V lost 3 bases and J lost 8, with 5 bases in between. The germline CDR1 and CDR2 sequences are LGHNA and YNFKEQ. CDR3 length: 11 amino acids.

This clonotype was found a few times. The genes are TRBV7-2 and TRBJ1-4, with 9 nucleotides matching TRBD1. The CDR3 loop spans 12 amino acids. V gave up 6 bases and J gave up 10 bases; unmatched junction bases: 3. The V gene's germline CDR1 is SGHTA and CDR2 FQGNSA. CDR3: CASSSDRGKLFF. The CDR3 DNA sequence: TGTGCCAGCAGTTCGGACAGGGGAAAACTGTTTTTT.

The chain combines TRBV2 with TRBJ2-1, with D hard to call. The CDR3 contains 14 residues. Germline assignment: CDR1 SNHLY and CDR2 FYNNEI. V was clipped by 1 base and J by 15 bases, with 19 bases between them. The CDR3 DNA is TGTGCCAGCAGTGAAGTGGTGACTGGCAGGAAGTTGTTCTTC. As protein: CASSEVVTGRKLFF.

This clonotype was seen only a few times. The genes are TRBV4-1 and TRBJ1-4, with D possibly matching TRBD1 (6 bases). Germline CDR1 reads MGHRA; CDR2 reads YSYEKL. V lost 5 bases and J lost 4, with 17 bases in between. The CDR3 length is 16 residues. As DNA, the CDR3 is TGCGCCAGCAGCGAAATTCCAGGGGTCATTAATGAAAAACTGTTTTTT. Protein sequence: CASSEIPGVINEKLFF.

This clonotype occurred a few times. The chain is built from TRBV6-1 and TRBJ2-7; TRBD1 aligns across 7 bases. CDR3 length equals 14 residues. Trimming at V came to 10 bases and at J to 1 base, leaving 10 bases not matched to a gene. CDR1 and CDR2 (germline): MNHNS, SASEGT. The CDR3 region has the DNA TGTGCCACCCAACCGACAGGGCCGTCCTACGAGCAGTACTTC. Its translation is CATQPTGPSYEQYF.

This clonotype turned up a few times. The CDR3 sequence is CASTESYEQFF. In nucleotides, the CDR3 is TGTGCCAGCACCGAGTCCTATGAGCAGTTCTTC. This sequence joins TRBV25-1 and TRBJ2-1; D not resolved. The germline V gene has CDR1 MGHDK and CDR2 SYGVNS. The CDR3 extends over 11 amino acids. V shed 7 bases and J shed 8 bases, with 9 bases lying between them. Combining the CDR3 with reference TRBV25-1 and TRBJ2-1 gives the whole variable domain EADIYQTPRYLVIGTGKKITLECSQTMGHDKMYWYQQDPGMELHLIHYSYGVNSTEKGDLSSESTVSRIRTEHFPLTLESARPSHTSQYLCASTESYEQFFGPGTRLTVL.

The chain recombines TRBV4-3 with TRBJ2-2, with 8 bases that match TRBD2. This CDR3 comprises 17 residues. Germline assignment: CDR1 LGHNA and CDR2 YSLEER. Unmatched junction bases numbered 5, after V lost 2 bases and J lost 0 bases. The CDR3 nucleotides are TGCGCCAGCAGCCAACCCCGTAGCGGGGCGAACACCGGGGAGCTGTTTTTT. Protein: CASSQPRSGANTGELFF.